A single sample gave rise to the 16 T cell receptor beta chains below, sequenced in a study of shared clonotypes between healthy human individuals (TCRdb year 2020). The library was generated by the immunoSEQ multiplex PCR assay. TCRdb mirrors the immuneACCESS table, restricted to in-frame sequences. Some clones are absent from its copies; in checked studies, under half trace to an unresolved V gene, and the reason for the others is unknown. This sample gives millions of clones in total; 85% to 95% of them show up just once. The ten largest clones take up roughly 0.13% of the sample. The sequencing input was naive CD4+ T cells sorted from blood. This specimen's cell subset or site label, per the study, means: CD45RA+ positively selected. The receptors here all came from a man between 18 and 35 years old in good health.

This clone was recorded once. The chain carries TRBV12-5 and TRBJ2-2; D not certain. This CDR3 is built from 14 residues. From germline, CDR1 is LGHNT and CDR2 FRNRAP. V gave up 5 bases and J gave up 4 bases, with 11 bases separating them. CDR3 region: CASGGMYGTGELFF. The CDR3 nucleotides read TGTGCTAGTGGTGGGATGTATGGCACCGGGGAGCTGTTTTTT.

This rearrangement joins TRBV15 to TRBJ2-7; 9 bases agree with TRBD1. V was clipped by 8 bases and J by 3 bases; unmatched bases: 2. This CDR3 region has 12 residues. Looked up from germline, CDR1 is LNHNV and CDR2 is YYDKDF (reference sequence). The CDR3 reads CATGDRDYEQYF. The CDR3 coding sequence is TGTGCCACCGGGGACAGGGACTACGAGCAGTACTTC. Combining the CDR3 with reference TRBV15 and TRBJ2-7 gives the whole variable domain DAMVIQNPRYQVTQFGKPVTLSCSQTLNHNVMYWYQQKSSQAPKLLFHYYDKDFNNEADTPDNFQSRRPNTSFCFLDIRSPGLGDTAMYLCATGDRDYEQYFGPGTRLTVT.

The chain employs TRBV7-2 and TRBJ2-2, with 12 bases matching TRBD1. Germline V gives CDR1 SGHTA, CDR2 FQGNSA. The junction had 5 bases not matched to a gene; V was cut back by 2 bases and J by 4 bases. There are 17 residues in the CDR3. CDR3 in amino acids: CASSLTRDRGRTGELFF. The CDR3 DNA reads TGTGCCAGCAGCTTAACCCGGGACAGGGGGCGCACCGGGGAGCTGTTTTTT.

This sequence joins TRBV11-2 and TRBJ2-7; TRBD2 aligns across 13 bases. Germline loops: CDR1 SGHAT, CDR2 FQNNGV. V dropped 5 bases and J dropped 3; count of bases not matched to a gene: 4. The CDR3 length is 15 residues. The DNA of the CDR3 is TGTGCCAGCAGCCCAAGGACTAGCGGGGGCTACGAGCAGTACTTC. It is translated as CASSPRTSGGYEQYF.

This chain links TRBV2 with TRBJ2-7; no definite D call. Looked up from germline, CDR1 is SNHLY and CDR2 is FYNNEI. This CDR3 contains 14 residues. The ends were cut back, 5 bases at V and 0 bases at J, with 11 bases in the middle. The CDR3 bases are TGTGCCAGCAGTAACCGCTTAAACTCCTACGAGCAGTACTTC. Translating gives CASSNRLNSYEQYF. The complete variable domain, with remaining parts taken from reference TRBV2 and TRBJ2-7, reads EPEVTQTPSHQVTQMGQEVILRCVPISNHLYFYWYRQILGQKVEFLVSFYNNEISEKSEIFDDQFSVERPDGSNFTLKIRSTKLEDSAMYFCASSNRLNSYEQYFGPGTRLTVT.

This chain links TRBV29-1 with TRBJ1-1, with TRBD1 as a possible D gene (5 bases). The CDR3 has 13 amino acids. CDR1 and CDR2 from the germline V gene are SQVTM and ANQGSEA. Trimming removed 6 bases from V and 2 bases from J, with 13 bases in between. CDR3 in amino acids: CSVLVGGNTEAFF. CDR3 DNA: TGCAGCGTCTTGGTTGGGGGAAACACTGAAGCTTTCTTT.

This chain joins TRBV5-4 and TRBJ1-2; D is undetermined. V shed 6 bases and J shed 6 bases, with 24 bases lying between them. CDR3 length: 16 amino acids. The germline gives CDR1 SGHNT, CDR2 YYREEE (reference sequence). Here the CDR3 DNA reads TGTGCCAGCACCAGTTGGGCCGCGGCCGGACCTAATGGCTACACCTTC. Protein sequence: CASTSWAAAGPNGYTF.

The chain is built from TRBV5-4 and TRBJ2-7, with TRBD1 matching over 7 bases. Per the germline V gene, CDR1 is SGHNT and CDR2 is YYREEE (reference sequence). The CDR3 is 15 residues long. Trimming at V came to 0 bases and at J to 4 bases, leaving 7 bases not matched to a gene. In nucleotides, the CDR3 is TGTGCCAGCAGCTTGGGGGGACAGCAAGAATACGAGCAGTACTTC. Translation gives CASSLGGQQEYEQYF.

On this clone: Other nucleotide sequences in the sample specify the same CDR3. V is TRBV9 and J is TRBJ2-3; D unresolved. Germline lookup yields CDR1 SGDLS and CDR2 YYNGEE. Between the trimmed V and J ends, which lost 0 bases and 1 base, there was a span of 3 bases. The CDR3 consists of 13 residues. As DNA, the CDR3 is TGTGCCAGCAGCGTAGACCGCACAGATACGCAGTATTTT. Its protein is CASSVDRTDTQYF. Looking up the rest from reference TRBV9 and TRBJ2-3 gives the full variable domain: DSGVTQTPKHLITATGQRVTLRCSPRSGDLSVYWYQQSLDQGLQFLIQYYNGEERAKGNILERFSAQQFPDLHSELNLSSLELGDSALYFCASSVDRTDTQYFGPGTRLTVL.

The rearrangement uses TRBV5-6 and TRBJ2-3; D is undetermined. The CDR3 runs to 15 residues. In germline, CDR1 is SGHDT, CDR2 YYEEEE. Trimming removed 4 bases from V and 2 bases from J, with 14 bases in between. The DNA of the CDR3 is TGTGCCAGCAGCCGGGTGGGGATTTTCACAGATACGCAGTATTTT. Translated: CASSRVGIFTDTQYF.

The chain has TRBV18 and TRBJ2-5, with 10 bases aligning to TRBD2. The CDR3 has 17 amino acids. Trimming at V came to 0 bases and at J to 1 base, leaving 5 bases not matched to a gene. Germline V gene lookup returns CDR1 KGHSH and CDR2 LQKENI. The CDR3 bases are TGTGCCAGCTCACCACCCGTAGCGGGAGGACCCCAAGAGACCCAGTACTTC. It specifies CASSPPVAGGPQETQYF.

The chain is built from TRBV4-3 and TRBJ2-3; 9 bases fit TRBD2. With V trimmed by 1 base and J by 2 bases, 7 bases remained unmatched. CDR3 length: 17 amino acids. In germline, CDR1 is LGHNA, CDR2 YSLEER. The CDR3 protein is CASSQGASGIPTDTQYF. CDR3 nucleotide sequence: TGCGCCAGCAGCCAAGGGGCTAGCGGGATCCCCACAGATACGCAGTATTTT.

This chain uses TRBV15 with TRBJ2-6; D is undetermined. CDR1 is LNHNV, CDR2 YYDKDF, per germline (reference sequence). The length of the CDR3 is 14 residues. Between the trimmed V and J ends, which lost 2 bases and 1 base, there was a span of 3 bases. The CDR3 reads CATSRPSGANVLTF. CDR3 DNA: TGTGCCACCAGCAGACCGTCTGGGGCCAACGTCCTGACTTTC.

The chain recombines TRBV7-2 with TRBJ2-7; 7 bases are a match to TRBD2. Germline V gene data show CDR1 as SGHTA and CDR2 as FQGNSA. Trimming removed 1 base from V and 1 base from J; junction bases left unmatched: 10. The CDR3 covers 17 residues. The DNA for the CDR3 is TGTGCCAGCAGCTTAGTAGGGCTTAGCGGGCCTTCCTACGAGCAGTACTTC. Amino acids: CASSLVGLSGPSYEQYF.

The chain employs TRBV5-4 and TRBJ2-7, with D perhaps TRBD1 (6 bases). The germline V gene has CDR1 SGHNT and CDR2 YYREEE (reference sequence). Trimming left V 0 bases short and J 6 bases short, with 13 bases between. This CDR3 comprises 14 residues. The CDR3 nucleotides read TGTGCCAGCAGCTTGGATGGGGGCCCCATCGAGCAGTACTTC. It encodes CASSLDGGPIEQYF.

Written as DNA, the CDR3 is TGTGCCAGCAGCCCCGGACGGGGAGCCCAAGAGACCCAGTACTTC. Translating it yields CASSPGRGAQETQYF. V usage is TRBV11-3 and J usage is TRBJ2-5, with TRBD2 as a possible D gene (5 bases). CDR3 size: 15 residues. V was clipped by 5 bases and J by 1 base, with 14 bases between them. Germline assignment: CDR1 SGHNT and CDR2 YENEEA.